This T cell receptor beta chain was identified during a study of blood T cell repertoires in COVID-19. Sequenced by immunoSEQ multiplex PCR; TCRdb stores in-frame clones only, minus some. Of nearly 15,000 clones detected, 80% to 90% appear once; the ten largest clones hold approximately 2.8%. Trimming pared 0 bases from V and 6 bases from J, leaving 15 bases between. The CDR3 extends over 15 amino acids. The source is a human donor in a cohort sampled during active COVID-19. Sequencing was performed on peripheral blood. The chain joins TRBV23-1 to TRBJ2-7; D might be TRBD2 (5 bases). TRBV23-1 is classed as an ORF, of uncertain function. In DNA form, the CDR3 reads TGCGCCAGCAGTCAATCTCCCCAGCGCCGGGGCGAGCAGTACTTC. Its protein product is CASSQSPQRRGEQYF.